The 31 T cell receptor beta chains in this list originate from one sample, sequenced in a study of cytomegalovirus exposure and HLA in healthy donors. The PCR made use of 60 Vbeta and 13 Jbeta primers. Sequencing used immunoSEQ multiplex PCR; TCRdb keeps in-frame clones, though not all of them. The sample contains around 63,000 clones, just under 80% of which appear only once. Sequences were obtained from PBMCs. The receptors shown here come from a man aged 35 to 55 in good health and CMV-seronegative.

Only a few counts were recorded for this clone. A far larger clone differs by one base, so this is likely a read error. The V gene is TRBV10-2, the J gene TRBJ2-7; TRBD2 aligns across 9 bases. The CDR3 length is 14 residues. J gave up 7 bases and V 6 bases, and 10 bases lay outside the gene matches. Looked up from germline, CDR1 is WSHSY and CDR2 is SAAADI. The CDR3, as DNA: TGCGCCAGCAGCCCTAGCGGGATCTACAATGAGCAGTACTTC. Protein sequence: CASSPSGIYNEQYF.

The chain couples TRBV15 to TRBJ2-1; perhaps TRBD1 as D (6 bases). Trimming removed 5 bases at V and 2 bases at J, with 13 bases between. The CDR3 sequence is 15 residues long. Germline CDR1 and CDR2: LNHNV and YYDKDF (reference sequence). CDR3 sequence reads: CATSRGQSPYNEQFF. CDR3 bases: TGTGCCACCAGCCGCGGACAGTCTCCCTACAATGAGCAGTTCTTC.

The chain recombines TRBV4-1 with TRBJ1-1; 8 bases agree with TRBD1. The CDR3 runs to 19 residues. The germline V gene has CDR1 MGHRA and CDR2 YSYEKL. V lost 0 bases and J lost 5; bases outside the gene matches: 17. The CDR3 nucleotides are TGCGCCAGCAGCCAAGAAGCAGAAGGTTGGCAGGGGGCAAAGACTGAAGCTTTCTTT. This codes for CASSQEAEGWQGAKTEAFF.

The V call is TRBV5-6, the J call TRBJ2-1, with 8 bases lining up with TRBD2. Germline lookup yields CDR1 SGHDT and CDR2 YYEEEE. This CDR3 spans 16 amino acids. Losses at the gene ends were 0 bases for V and 2 bases for J; bases not matched to a gene: 4. The CDR3, as DNA: TGTGCCAGCAGCTTGGGGTTAGCGGGGCCCTACAATGAGCAGTTCTTC. This codes for CASSLGLAGPYNEQFF. The whole variable domain, remainder taken from reference TRBV5-6 and TRBJ2-1, is DAGVTQSPTHLIKTRGQQVTLRCSPKSGHDTVSWYQQALGQGPQFIFQYYEEEERQRGNFPDRFSGHQFPNYSSELNVNALLLGDSALYLCASSLGLAGPYNEQFFGPGTRLTVL.

This rearrangement joins TRBV7-9 to TRBJ2-2; no definite D call. V gave up 1 base and J gave up 1 base, with 4 bases separating them. In germline, CDR1 is SEHNR, CDR2 FQNEAQ (reference sequence). CDR3 length: 14 residues. The CDR3 spells CASSLGGNTGELFF. DNA for the CDR3: TGTGCCAGCAGCTTAGGAGGGAACACCGGGGAGCTGTTTTTT.

This chain uses TRBV9 with TRBJ2-7; 11 nucleotides align to TRBD2. The CDR3 loop spans 15 amino acids. CDR1 is SGDLS and CDR2 is YYNGEE in the germline V gene. Losses at the gene ends were 0 bases for V and 5 bases for J; bases not matched to a gene: 4. CDR3 sequence reads: CASSVGGTSGDEQYF. CDR3 DNA: TGTGCCAGCAGCGTAGGGGGGACTAGCGGCGACGAGCAGTACTTC.

This clone appeared a few times. V gene TRBV5-6 combines with J gene TRBJ1-1, with 8 bases identical to TRBD1. The CDR3 extends over 15 amino acids. Germline V gene sequence: CDR1 SGHDT, CDR2 YYEEEE. Trimming removed 4 bases from V and 4 bases from J; junction bases left unmatched: 9. For the CDR3, the DNA is TGTGCCAGCAGCCCGCCGGGACAGGAGGGCACTGAAGCTTTCTTT. As protein: CASSPPGQEGTEAFF.

Notes on this clone: In the same sample, other DNA sequences code for this CDR3. This chain uses TRBV19 with TRBJ1-2, with D possibly matching TRBD1 (6 bases). The CDR3 covers 12 residues. Trimming removed 10 bases from V and 6 bases from J, with 15 bases in between. Germline V gives CDR1 LNHDA, CDR2 SQIVND (reference sequence). For the CDR3, the DNA is TGTGCCACCACCCAACAGGGTGATGGCTACACCTTC. Translating it yields CATTQQGDGYTF.

This clone was counted a few times. Other DNA sequences from this sample encode an identical CDR3 as well. J is TRBJ1-2 and V is TRBV20-1; possibly TRBD1 for D (5 bases). The germline CDR1 and CDR2 sequences are DFQATT and SNEGSKA (reference sequence). Trimming cost V 6 bases and J 8 bases, with 7 bases left between them. The CDR3 runs to 9 residues. The CDR3 loop reads CSAPGGYTF. The CDR3 DNA is TGCAGTGCCCCAGGGGGCTACACCTTC.

The chain couples TRBV28 to TRBJ2-5; 8 nucleotides match TRBD2. The V segment lost 3 bases and the J segment 10 bases; nucleotides outside the gene matches: 4. Germline values: CDR1 MDHEN, CDR2 SYDVKM. CDR3 length: 12 residues. The CDR3 DNA sequence: TGTGCCAGCAGTTTTCCCGGGACTAGCCAGTACTTC. This sequence encodes CASSFPGTSQYF.

V is TRBV18 and J is TRBJ2-3, with TRBD1 identical over 7 bases. Germline assignment: CDR1 KGHSH and CDR2 LQKENI. The ends lost 3 bases at V and 3 bases at J; junction bases unmatched: 9. CDR3 length: 16 residues. DNA for the CDR3: TGTGCCAGCTCACCGCGTGCGACAGGGAAAACAGATACGCAGTATTTT. It specifies CASSPRATGKTDTQYF.

The rearrangement joins TRBV19 to TRBJ1-1; maybe TRBD1 (5 bases). CDR1 and CDR2 (germline): LNHDA, SQIVND (reference sequence). Trimming cost V 7 bases and J 5 bases, with 20 bases left between them. The CDR3 is 15 amino acids. The CDR3 DNA reads TGTGCCAGTACCCCCCGGCCAGGGTGGCCTACTGAAGCTTTCTTT. This translates into CASTPRPGWPTEAFF.

The chain combines TRBV7-9 with TRBJ2-7; 7 nucleotides match TRBD1. The CDR3 has 16 residues. The trim removed 4 bases at V and 2 bases at J, leaving 11 bases unmatched. Germline V lookup: CDR1 SEHNR, CDR2 FQNEAQ (reference sequence). The chain's CDR3 is CASSSPTGTATYEQYF. The CDR3 nucleotides read TGTGCCAGCAGCTCTCCCACCGGGACAGCCACCTACGAGCAGTACTTC.

The gene calls are TRBV6-5 and TRBJ2-3; 11 bases align to TRBD2. V trimming: 6 bases; J trimming: 2 bases; junction bases outside the gene matches: 4. Germline CDR1 MNHEY, CDR2 SVGAGI. The CDR3 totals 15 residues. The CDR3 sequence: CASRGLADITDTQYF. DNA of the CDR3: TGTGCCAGCAGGGGACTAGCGGACATCACAGATACGCAGTATTTT.

J is TRBJ1-5 and V is TRBV29-1; 7 bases align to TRBD1. V shed 4 bases and J 6 bases; nucleotides not matched to a gene: 3. CDR3 length equals 12 residues. The germline V gene has CDR1 SQVTM and CDR2 ANQGSEA. CDR3 DNA: TGCAGCGTTGGACAGGGAGGTCAGCCCCAGCATTTT. Its translation: CSVGQGGQPQHF.

The chain employs TRBV6-1 and TRBJ1-1; 7 bases agree with TRBD1. The CDR3 runs to 13 residues. Germline V lookup: CDR1 MNHNS, CDR2 SASEGT. The junction had 5 bases not matched to a gene; V was cut back by 5 bases and J by 5 bases. The CDR3 sequence: CASSPTGRTEAFF. Written as DNA, the CDR3 is TGTGCCAGCAGTCCGACAGGGCGTACTGAAGCTTTCTTT.

The V gene is TRBV4-2, the J gene TRBJ2-7; 10 bases map to TRBD1. Germline V gene lookup returns CDR1 LGHNA and CDR2 YNFKEQ. This CDR3 has 14 residues. V was clipped by 5 bases and J by 2 bases; unmatched bases: 3. CDR3 sequence (DNA): TGTGCCAGCAGCACCGGGACAGGGGCCTACGAGCAGTACTTC. Amino acid sequence: CASSTGTGAYEQYF.

This chain joins TRBV7-9 and TRBJ2-5; TRBD2 aligns across 12 bases. CDR1 and CDR2 from the germline V gene are SEHNR and FQNEAQ (reference sequence). This CDR3 is 15 amino acids long. V shed 5 bases, J shed 2 bases, and the junction held 3 bases outside the gene matches. The CDR3 is CASSPSGGGQETQYF. CDR3 sequence (DNA): TGTGCCAGCAGCCCTAGCGGGGGGGGGCAAGAGACCCAGTACTTC.

This sequence joins TRBV29-1 and TRBJ2-7; 9 bases line up with TRBD1. This CDR3 comprises 13 residues. Germline assignment: CDR1 SQVTM and CDR2 ANQGSEA. V lost 6 bases to trimming and J lost 6 bases; unmatched junction nucleotides: 9. CDR3 DNA: TGCAGCGTGCCCGGGACAGGGAGGCCCGAGCAGTACTTC. Translation gives CSVPGTGRPEQYF.

The chain couples TRBV29-1 to TRBJ2-5; 7 bases map to TRBD2. The V gene end was trimmed by 6 bases and the J gene end by 7 bases; junction bases not matched to a gene: 11. Germline loops: CDR1 SQVTM, CDR2 ANQGSEA. This CDR3 has 13 residues. The CDR3 sequence: CSVSSGPLWTQYF. The CDR3, as DNA: TGCAGCGTGTCTAGCGGTCCCCTTTGGACCCAGTACTTC. Together with reference TRBV29-1 and TRBJ2-5, the CDR3 gives the full variable domain: SAVISQKPSRDICQRGTSLTIQCQVDSQVTMMFWYRQQPGQSLTLIATANQGSEATYESGFVIDKFPISRPNLTFSTLTVSNMSPEDSSIYLCSVSSGPLWTQYFGPGTRLLVL.

The chain recombines TRBV6-1 with TRBJ1-5; TRBD1 agrees at 9 bases. The CDR3 totals 13 residues. The germline gives CDR1 MNHNS, CDR2 SASEGT. With 4 bases clipped from V and 7 bases from J, the junction kept 2 bases outside the gene matches. The DNA for the CDR3 is TGTGCCAGCAGTGGGGACAGGGCACAGCCCCAGCATTTT. This translates into CASSGDRAQPQHF.

The chain couples TRBV6-5 to TRBJ1-5; D unclear. The CDR3 runs to 14 residues. V lost 7 bases and J 1 base, leaving 11 bases between the germline ends. CDR1 is MNHEY and CDR2 is SVGAGI in the germline V gene. CDR3 sequence (DNA): TGTGCCAGCAAACTAAGTGGGAGCAATCAGCCCCAGCATTTT. Translated, it gives CASKLSGSNQPQHF.

The rearrangement links TRBV6-5 to TRBJ2-5, with D tentatively TRBD1 (5 bases). Per the germline V gene, CDR1 is MNHEY and CDR2 is SVGAGI. The CDR3 loop spans 13 amino acids. The V end was cut by 4 bases, the J end by 4 bases, with 10 bases between. CDR3 protein: CASSFDRSETQYF. CDR3 bases: TGTGCCAGCAGTTTCGACAGATCAGAGACCCAGTACTTC.

This chain joins TRBV6-6 and TRBJ2-1; the D gene is possibly TRBD1 (6 bases). Trimming removed 2 bases from V and 5 bases from J, with 10 bases in between. The CDR3 covers 14 residues. Germline V CDR1 and CDR2: MNHNY, SVGAGI (reference sequence). This chain's CDR3 is CASSYRTANNEQFF. In nucleotides, the CDR3 is TGTGCCAGCAGTTACCGGACAGCCAACAATGAGCAGTTCTTC.

The rearrangement links TRBV6-1 to TRBJ1-5, with 8 bases fitting TRBD1. This CDR3 spans 13 amino acids. CDR1 and CDR2 from the germline V gene are MNHNS and SASEGT. V lost 7 bases to trimming and J lost 7 bases; unmatched junction nucleotides: 6. CDR3 bases: TGTGCCAGCACCCAGGGGGCACAACAGCCCCAGCATTTT. Encoded protein: CASTQGAQQPQHF.

The V call is TRBV7-6, the J call TRBJ2-2; TRBD1 is a possible D gene (6 bases). The germline V gene has CDR1 SGHVS and CDR2 FNYEAQ. V was trimmed by 1 base and J by 6 bases, leaving 12 bases between them. This CDR3 spans 15 amino acids. The CDR3 spells CASSLGAKGAGELFF. The CDR3 DNA is TGTGCCAGCAGCTTAGGAGCCAAGGGGGCCGGGGAGCTGTTTTTT.

This sequence joins TRBV14 and TRBJ2-3; 8 bases are shared with TRBD2. This CDR3 region has 17 residues. Germline CDR1 SGHDN, CDR2 FVKESK. V was pared by 0 bases and J by 2 bases, with 7 bases of the junction left unmatched. The CDR3 loop reads CASSQESAGDNTDTQYF. The CDR3 DNA reads TGTGCCAGCAGCCAAGAGTCAGCGGGAGATAACACAGATACGCAGTATTTT.

This chain links TRBV29-1 with TRBJ2-5, with 9 bases lining up with TRBD2. Germline CDR1 and CDR2: SQVTM and ANQGSEA. The CDR3 is 13 amino acids. J lost 4 bases, V lost 6 bases, and 6 bases had no gene match. The CDR3 DNA reads TGCAGCGTGACGATACTAGCGGGAGAGACCCAGTACTTC. Translated, it gives CSVTILAGETQYF. Using reference TRBV29-1 and TRBJ2-5 for the parts outside the CDR3, the full variable domain is SAVISQKPSRDICQRGTSLTIQCQVDSQVTMMFWYRQQPGQSLTLIATANQGSEATYESGFVIDKFPISRPNLTFSTLTVSNMSPEDSSIYLCSVTILAGETQYFGPGTRLLVL.

This clone was counted between two and nine times. The rearrangement uses TRBV4-1 and TRBJ1-1, with 8 bases lining up with TRBD1. The CDR3 has 15 residues. Germline lookup yields CDR1 MGHRA and CDR2 YSYEKL. The V segment lost 4 bases and the J segment 3 bases; nucleotides outside the gene matches: 7. The CDR3 loop reads CASSPTGVGDTEAFF. CDR3 DNA: TGCGCCAGCAGCCCGACAGGGGTGGGGGACACTGAAGCTTTCTTT.

This clone was seen a handful of times. The chain has TRBV9 and TRBJ2-3; D is possibly TRBD2 (5 bases). The germline V gene encodes CDR1 SGDLS and CDR2 YYNGEE. V was pared by 0 bases and J by 1 base, with 9 bases between. There are 15 residues in the CDR3. The DNA for the CDR3 is TGTGCCAGCAGCGTAGCTGCGAGGGGCACAGATACGCAGTATTTT. Protein sequence: CASSVAARGTDTQYF.

The chain is built from TRBV19 and TRBJ2-2; 13 positions agree with TRBD2. V lost 4 bases and J lost 3; bases outside the gene matches: 2. Germline V gene lookup returns CDR1 LNHDA and CDR2 SQIVND (reference sequence). The CDR3 loop spans 16 amino acids. CDR3 region: CASSTLAGGDTGELFF. Here the CDR3 DNA reads TGTGCCAGTAGTACACTAGCGGGGGGGGACACCGGGGAGCTGTTTTTT.